The clone carrying this T cell receptor (beta chain) was found a few times. The antigen is undetermined. The data derive from a study of blood T cells in healthy people across ages. The germline V and J ends were trimmed by 0 bases and 8 bases, with 11 bases remaining between them. Germline CDR1 is MGHRA and CDR2 is YSYEKL. This CDR3 has 14 residues. It was with a sample-barcoded 5' primer and a J-beta primer mix that a second PCR of roughly 7 to 12 cycles was run. TCRdb used MiXCR to reprocess the 5' RACE reads, holding one entry per CDR3 protein. The data contain around 990,000 distinct CDR3 sequences, almost 25% of them singletons. General study findings and limits: It was not known whether donors were CMV positive (a possible confounder of expanded clonotype changes). The recorded TCR beta diversity per million T cells decreased in a roughly linear manner with age.

Separately, the same data were catalogued under a study of T cells of mothers and their children. Turning to that study: In cDNA synthesis, all of the extracted RNA was used at around 1.4 ug per 15 ul. Over 9.5 million reads per mother and roughly 3 million per child were obtained.

The rearrangement joins TRBV4-1 to TRBJ2-1; no definite D call. The source of this sequence is a girl aged 2-10 years in good health. The source material was blood. As DNA, the CDR3 is TGCGCCAGCAGCCAAGATAGGAGTCTCGATGAGCAGTTCTTC. This encodes CASSQDRSLDEQFF.